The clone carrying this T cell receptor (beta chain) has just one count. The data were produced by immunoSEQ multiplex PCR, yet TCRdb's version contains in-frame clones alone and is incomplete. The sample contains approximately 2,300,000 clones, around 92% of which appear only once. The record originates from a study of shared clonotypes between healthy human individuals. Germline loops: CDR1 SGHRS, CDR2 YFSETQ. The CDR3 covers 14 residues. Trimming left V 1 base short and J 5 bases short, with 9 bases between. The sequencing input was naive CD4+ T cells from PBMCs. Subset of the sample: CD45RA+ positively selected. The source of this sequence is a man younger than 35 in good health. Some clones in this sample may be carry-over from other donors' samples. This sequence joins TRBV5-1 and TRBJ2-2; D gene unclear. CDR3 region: CASSLRSVTGELFF. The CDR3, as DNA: TGCGCCAGCAGCTTGAGGTCCGTAACCGGGGAGCTGTTTTTT.